This passage covers 29 T cell receptor beta chains from one sample sequenced in a study of blood T cell repertoires in COVID-19. Data came from immunoSEQ multiplex PCR; TCRdb stores just in-frame clones and leaves some out. The table lists about 200,000 clones, about 93% of them singletons. The specimen sequenced was peripheral blood. All receptors come from a man aged 50-60 years with acute or convalescent COVID-19.

The chain uses TRBV3-1 (or the pseudogene TRBV3-2) and TRBJ2-5; 9 bases are shared with TRBD1. The ends lost 5 bases at V and 5 bases at J; junction bases unmatched: 6. Germline V lookup: CDR1 LGHDT, CDR2 YNNKEL (reference sequence). The length of the CDR3 is 14 residues. CDR3 loop: CASSALTGGETQYF. CDR3 bases: TGTGCCAGCAGCGCACTTACAGGGGGCGAGACCCAGTACTTC.

This rearrangement joins TRBV24-1 to TRBJ2-5; 9 bases align to TRBD1. V lost 1 base and J lost 1; bases outside the gene matches: 15. Germline CDR1 reads KGHDR; CDR2 reads SFDVKD. The CDR3 contains 20 residues. In DNA, the CDR3 is TGTGCCACCAGTGATTTCGGACAGGGGATCCCGTATACCCCCCAAGAGACCCAGTACTTC. This gives the protein CATSDFGQGIPYTPQETQYF.

This sequence joins TRBV7-2 and TRBJ1-6; 7 bases map to TRBD1. V lost 5 bases and J lost 4; bases outside the gene matches: 5. The CDR3 runs 15 residues. Per germline, CDR1 SGHTA and CDR2 FQGNSA. In DNA, the CDR3 is TGTGCCAGCAGCCCTCGGGACAGTTATAATTCACCCCTCCACTTT. Translating it yields CASSPRDSYNSPLHF.

V usage is TRBV5-6 and J usage is TRBJ1-2; 7 bases line up with TRBD1. The trim removed 3 bases at V and 8 bases at J, leaving 13 bases unmatched. Per germline, CDR1 SGHDT and CDR2 YYEEEE. The CDR3 loop spans 15 amino acids. This CDR3 is CASSSGQAPRGGYTF. The CDR3 bases are TGTGCCAGCAGCTCCGGACAGGCCCCTCGAGGCGGCTACACCTTC.

This sequence joins TRBV4-1 and TRBJ1-5, with 10 bases lining up with TRBD1. CDR3 length equals 18 residues. From germline, CDR1 is MGHRA and CDR2 YSYEKL. The junction had 15 bases not matched to a gene; V was cut back by 4 bases and J by 6 bases. CDR3 bases: TGCGCCAGCAGCCCCCAGGCCGCGGGACAGGGGAGCTTTCAGCCCCAGCATTTT. Its protein is CASSPQAAGQGSFQPQHF.

The chain employs TRBV11-2 and TRBJ1-2; 8 nucleotides match TRBD1. Unmatched junction bases numbered 18, after V lost 1 base and J lost 5 bases. Germline assignment: CDR1 SGHAT and CDR2 FQNNGV. This CDR3 contains 19 residues. Here the CDR3 reads CASSLAFNRQGKLLYGYTF. The DNA for the CDR3 is TGTGCCAGCAGCTTAGCTTTCAACCGACAGGGGAAGCTATTATATGGCTACACCTTC.

The chain links TRBV28 to TRBJ1-2; 9 nucleotides align to TRBD1. The length of the CDR3 is 16 residues. J was trimmed by 6 bases and V by 6 bases; bases with no gene match: 14. Germline lookup yields CDR1 MDHEN and CDR2 SYDVKM. The CDR3 is CASRDPGTGNLHGYTF. In DNA, the CDR3 is TGTGCCAGCAGGGACCCCGGGACAGGGAACCTACATGGCTACACCTTC.

V gene TRBV27 combines with J gene TRBJ1-2, with a tentative D call TRBD1 (6 bases). Germline V CDR1 and CDR2: MNHEY, SMNVEV (reference sequence). The V and J ends lost 6 bases and 4 bases respectively, with 21 bases between them. The length of the CDR3 is 16 residues. As DNA, the CDR3 is TGTGCCAGCAGCGAAGGGGCGACAGGCCCCGGCTATGGCTACACCTTC. Translating it yields CASSEGATGPGYGYTF.

V usage is TRBV4-1 and J usage is TRBJ2-6, with a tentative D call TRBD2 (6 bases). The germline gives CDR1 MGHRA, CDR2 YSYEKL. Trimming took 2 bases from V and 0 from J, leaving 11 bases between them. CDR3 length: 17 amino acids. This chain's CDR3 is CASSQFRGISGANVLTF. The CDR3 DNA follows: TGCGCCAGCAGCCAATTCCGGGGGATCTCTGGGGCCAACGTCCTGACTTTC.

V and J are TRBV30 and TRBJ1-2, with 8 bases identical to TRBD1. The ends lost 0 bases at V and 5 bases at J; junction bases unmatched: 5. CDR1 and CDR2 (germline): GTSNPN, SVGIG (reference sequence). CDR3 length equals 14 residues. The CDR3 loop is CAWSVLTGEYGYTF. DNA for the CDR3: TGTGCCTGGAGTGTACTGACAGGGGAGTATGGCTACACCTTC.

V and J are TRBV7-2 and TRBJ1-3; D remains unclear. Germline CDR1 and CDR2: SGHTA and FQGNSA. The V and J ends lost 7 bases and 0 bases respectively, with 10 bases between them. This CDR3 has 14 residues. The CDR3 spells CASNFRGSGNTIYF. The DNA of the CDR3 is TGTGCCAGCAATTTCCGGGGCTCTGGAAACACCATATATTTT.

As regards this clone: In the same sample, other DNA sequences code for this CDR3. For the CDR3, the DNA is TGTGCCAGCAGCTTAGGGACTAGCGGGGGGGCAGGAGAGACCCAGTACTTC. Translated, it gives CASSLGTSGGAGETQYF. This chain connects TRBV7-2 to TRBJ2-5; 15 bases are shared with TRBD2. Germline assignment: CDR1 SGHTA and CDR2 FQGNSA. The CDR3 totals 17 residues. The trim removed 1 base at V and 4 bases at J, leaving 4 bases unmatched.

Notes on this clone: Germline is not matched at one junction end, which may reflect a read error. The J gene is TRBJ2-1, the V gene TRBV7-3; possible D gene TRBD2, 5 bases. Germline V gene data show CDR1 as SGHTA and CDR2 as FQGTGA. CDR3 length: 8 residues. This CDR3 reads CASSGLVF. In nucleotides, the CDR3 is TGTGCCAGCAGCGGACTCGTCTTC.

This chain uses TRBV30 with TRBJ2-5; 13 nucleotides line up with TRBD2. This CDR3 is 16 amino acids long. Germline V CDR1 and CDR2: GTSNPN, SVGIG (reference sequence). With V trimmed by 1 base and J by 2 bases, 4 bases remained unmatched. CDR3 protein: CAWSAGTSGAQETQYF. In nucleotides, the CDR3 is TGTGCCTGGAGTGCAGGGACTAGCGGGGCACAAGAGACCCAGTACTTC.

This clone was counted between two and nine times. This chain connects TRBV19 to TRBJ1-5, with D unresolved. CDR1 and CDR2 from the germline V gene are LNHDA and SQIVND (reference sequence). V was cut by 1 base and J by 9 bases, with 7 bases left in between. This CDR3 is 12 amino acids long. CDR3 in DNA: TGTGCCAGTAGTATAGGGTCAGGGCCCCAGCATTTT. Amino acids: CASSIGSGPQHF.

The chain employs TRBV5-1 and TRBJ2-3, with 7 bases aligning to TRBD2. Germline CDR1 is SGHRS and CDR2 is YFSETQ. The V segment lost 4 bases and the J segment 2 bases; nucleotides outside the gene matches: 4. The CDR3 consists of 14 residues. The CDR3 coding sequence is TGCGCCAGCAGCCCCCGGGGGGACACAGATACGCAGTATTTT. It encodes CASSPRGDTDTQYF.

This clone was detected once. CDR3 nucleotides: TGTGCCAGCAGTGACCGGGACAGGGGGGGGTTTGCCTACGAGCAGTACTTC. It encodes CASSDRDRGGFAYEQYF. V usage is TRBV6-1 and J usage is TRBJ2-7, with 11 bases lining up with TRBD1. V was pared by 3 bases and J by 2 bases, with 9 bases of the junction left unmatched. Germline V gene lookup returns CDR1 MNHNS and CDR2 SASEGT. The CDR3 loop spans 17 amino acids.

The rearrangement uses TRBV10-3 and TRBJ1-6; 9 nucleotides line up with TRBD1. The CDR3 runs to 16 residues. From germline, CDR1 is ENHRY and CDR2 SYGVKD. After removal of 4 bases from V and 6 bases from J, the junction contained 7 bases not matched to a gene. CDR3 sequence: CAISGWTGEGNSPLHF. CDR3 nucleotides: TGTGCCATCAGTGGGTGGACAGGGGAGGGTAATTCACCCCTCCACTTT.

The chain is built from TRBV27 and TRBJ1-5; weak D call: TRBD1 (5 bases). Germline lookup yields CDR1 MNHEY and CDR2 SMNVEV (reference sequence). This CDR3 comprises 16 residues. V lost 6 bases, J lost 0 bases, and 15 bases lay in between. CDR3 in amino acids: CASRPGQSYSNQPQHF. The CDR3 nucleotides are TGTGCCAGCAGGCCAGGGCAATCTTATAGCAATCAGCCCCAGCATTTT.

The rearrangement links TRBV5-8 to TRBJ2-7, with 8 bases lining up with TRBD2. Germline trimming cut 0 bases from V and 3 bases from J; bases unmatched to any gene: 2. The length of the CDR3 is 14 residues. Germline CDR1 SGHTS, CDR2 YDEGEE. The CDR3 reads CASSLDGRDYEQYF. CDR3 coding DNA: TGTGCCAGCAGCTTGGACGGGAGGGACTACGAGCAGTACTTC.

The chain carries TRBV19 and TRBJ2-3; no clear D gene. This CDR3 has 15 residues. V dropped 7 bases and J dropped 1 base, with 15 bases sitting between them. CDR1 and CDR2 (germline): LNHDA, SQIVND (reference sequence). The CDR3 sequence: CASTRRGLGTDTQYF. Here the CDR3 DNA reads TGTGCCAGTACCCGCCGAGGTTTGGGCACAGATACGCAGTATTTT.

DNA for the CDR3: TGTGCCATCACCGGCTTAGCGGGAGAACATGAGCAGTTCTTC. This translates into CAITGLAGEHEQFF. The J gene is TRBJ2-1, the V gene TRBV10-3, with 9 bases aligning to TRBD2. CDR1 is ENHRY, CDR2 SYGVKD, per germline. Unmatched junction bases numbered 9, after V lost 7 bases and J lost 8 bases. This CDR3 region has 14 residues.

This sequence joins TRBV7-2 and TRBJ2-3; 12 nucleotides match TRBD2. V shed 5 bases and J 3 bases; nucleotides not matched to a gene: 6. CDR1 and CDR2 from the germline V gene are SGHTA and FQGNSA. The CDR3 is made up of 16 amino acids. CDR3 nucleotides: TGTGCCAGCAGCACCAGTACTAGCGGGGGGACAGATACGCAGTATTTT. Amino acid sequence: CASSTSTSGGTDTQYF.

The V gene is TRBV18, the J gene TRBJ1-1; TRBD1 might be the D (5 bases). There are 15 residues in the CDR3. In germline, CDR1 is KGHSH, CDR2 LQKENI. V shed 2 bases and J shed 5 bases, with 15 bases lying between them. CDR3 nucleotide sequence: TGTGCCAGCTCACCAACCGTGCAGGGAGGTACTGAAGCTTTCTTT. Protein product: CASSPTVQGGTEAFF.

The V call is TRBV18, the J call TRBJ2-4; D not certain. Looked up from germline, CDR1 is KGHSH and CDR2 is LQKENI. V lost 0 bases and J 1 base, leaving 13 bases between the germline ends. The CDR3 is 17 residues long. The CDR3 reads CASSPPGAGEAKNIQYF. Here the CDR3 DNA reads TGTGCCAGCTCACCACCCGGCGCAGGTGAGGCCAAAAACATTCAGTACTTC.

The chain uses TRBV19 and TRBJ2-5, with 9 bases that match TRBD2. The V gene's germline CDR1 is LNHDA and CDR2 SQIVND (reference sequence). J gave up 4 bases and V 6 bases, and 30 bases lay outside the gene matches. The CDR3 consists of 22 residues. CDR3 protein: CASSLGGPRGSGSFGASETQYF. In DNA form, the CDR3 reads TGTGCCAGTAGCCTCGGCGGTCCCCGGGGTAGCGGGAGTTTTGGGGCTTCAGAGACCCAGTACTTC.

The genes are TRBV2 and TRBJ2-3; tentatively, D is TRBD2 (5 bases). CDR1 and CDR2 (germline): SNHLY, FYNNEI. V lost 7 bases and J lost 5, with 13 bases in between. CDR3 length equals 13 residues. CDR3 nucleotides: TGTGCCAGCAACGGGGTGTCAGGAGATACGCAGTATTTT. Amino acids: CASNGVSGDTQYF.

V and J are TRBV19 and TRBJ2-5; 8 bases agree with TRBD2. The CDR3 sequence is 17 residues long. CDR1 and CDR2 from the germline V gene are LNHDA and SQIVND (reference sequence). J was trimmed by 3 bases and V by 3 bases; bases with no gene match: 12. For the CDR3, the DNA is TGTGCCAGTAGTATTGGGTCTGAGGGCGGGGGGAAAGAGACCCAGTACTTC. This gives the protein CASSIGSEGGGKETQYF. The complete variable domain, with remaining parts taken from reference TRBV19 and TRBJ2-5, reads DGGITQSPKYLFRKEGQNVTLSCEQNLNHDAMYWYRQDPGQGLRLIYYSQIVNDFQKGDIAEGYSVSREKKESFPLTVTSAQKNPTAFYLCASSIGSEGGGKETQYFGPGTRLLVL.

V usage is TRBV6-5 and J usage is TRBJ1-6; D ambiguous. The length of the CDR3 is 15 residues. Germline V gene sequence: CDR1 MNHEY, CDR2 SVGAGI. The V and J ends lost 2 bases and 10 bases respectively, with 15 bases between them. CDR3 sequence: CASSYRAFEESPLHF. The CDR3 region has the DNA TGTGCCAGCAGTTACCGCGCGTTTGAGGAATCACCCCTCCACTTT.